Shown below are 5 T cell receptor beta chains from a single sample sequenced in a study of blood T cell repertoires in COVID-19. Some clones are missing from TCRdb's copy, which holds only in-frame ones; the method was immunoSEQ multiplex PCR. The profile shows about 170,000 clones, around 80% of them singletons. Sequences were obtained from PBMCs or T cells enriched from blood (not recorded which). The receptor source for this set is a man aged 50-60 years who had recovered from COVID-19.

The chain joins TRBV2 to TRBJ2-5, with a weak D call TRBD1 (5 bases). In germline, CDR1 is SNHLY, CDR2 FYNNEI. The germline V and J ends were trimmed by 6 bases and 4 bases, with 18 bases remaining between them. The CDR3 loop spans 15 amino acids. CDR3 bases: TGTGCCAGCAGCGTACAAAAGGGGCCGACAGAGACCCAGTACTTC. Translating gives CASSVQKGPTETQYF.

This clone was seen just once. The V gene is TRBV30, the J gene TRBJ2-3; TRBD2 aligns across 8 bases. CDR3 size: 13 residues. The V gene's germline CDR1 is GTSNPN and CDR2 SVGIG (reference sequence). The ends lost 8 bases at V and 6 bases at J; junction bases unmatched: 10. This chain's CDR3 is CASATGGRDTQYF. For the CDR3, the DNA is TGTGCCAGTGCGACGGGGGGGAGGGATACGCAGTATTTT.

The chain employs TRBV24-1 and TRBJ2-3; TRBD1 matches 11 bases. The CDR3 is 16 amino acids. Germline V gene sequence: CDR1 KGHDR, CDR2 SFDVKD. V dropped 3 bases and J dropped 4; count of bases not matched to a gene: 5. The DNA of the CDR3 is TGTGCCACCAGTGATCATGGGACAGGGGGGTCAGATACGCAGTATTTT. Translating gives CATSDHGTGGSDTQYF.

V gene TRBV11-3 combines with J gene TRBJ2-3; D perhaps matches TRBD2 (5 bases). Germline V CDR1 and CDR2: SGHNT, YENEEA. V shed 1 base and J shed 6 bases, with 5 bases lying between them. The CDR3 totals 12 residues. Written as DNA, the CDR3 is TGTGCCAGCAGCTTAGGCGGGGATACGCAGTATTTT. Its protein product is CASSLGGDTQYF.

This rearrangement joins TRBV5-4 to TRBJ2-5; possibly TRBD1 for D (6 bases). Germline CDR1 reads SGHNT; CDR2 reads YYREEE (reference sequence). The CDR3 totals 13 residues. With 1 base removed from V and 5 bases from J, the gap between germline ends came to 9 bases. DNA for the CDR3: TGTGCCAGCAGCTTGTGGCAGGGGGAGACCCAGTACTTC. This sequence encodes CASSLWQGETQYF.